These 24 T cell receptor beta chains were all obtained from the same sample, sequenced in a study of T cells in pancreatic ductal adenocarcinoma. Produced via immunoSEQ multiplex PCR; TCRdb's table is partial and in-frame only. The sample lists 16,000 or so clones, around nine tenths occurring once. Selected pancreatic ductal adenocarcinoma patients had undergone surgery without neoadjuvant therapy. Sequencing used PBMCs. The receptors come from a human donor with pancreatic ductal adenocarcinoma.

The chain carries TRBV11-1 and TRBJ1-1; 12 nucleotides agree with TRBD1. The junction had 4 bases not matched to a gene; V was cut back by 0 bases and J by 5 bases. This CDR3 is built from 16 residues. CDR1 is SGHAT, CDR2 FQDESV, per germline (reference sequence). CDR3 DNA: TGTGCCAGCAGCTTAGCTGGGACAGGGGGCAGGACTGAAGCTTTCTTT. This encodes CASSLAGTGGRTEAFF. Together with reference TRBV11-1 and TRBJ1-1, the CDR3 gives the full variable domain: EAEVAQSPRYKITEKSQAVAFWCDPISGHATLYWYRQILGQGPELLVQFQDESVVDDSQLPKDRFSAERLKGVDSTLKIQPAELGDSAMYLCASSLAGTGGRTEAFFGQGTRLTVV.

The genes are TRBV5-4 and TRBJ1-2, with D possibly being TRBD1 (6 bases). Germline V gene sequence: CDR1 SGHNT, CDR2 YYREEE (reference sequence). The CDR3 spans 16 residues. V was clipped by 0 bases and J by 1 base, with 13 bases between them. CDR3: CASSLAQGLINYGYTF. The CDR3, as DNA: TGTGCCAGCAGCTTGGCCCAGGGGCTTATTAACTATGGCTACACCTTC.

This rearrangement joins TRBV10-3 to TRBJ1-2, with a weak D call TRBD1 (6 bases). The V end was cut by 0 bases, the J end by 5 bases, with 16 bases between. The CDR3 has 16 residues. CDR1 and CDR2 (germline): ENHRY, SYGVKD. DNA for the CDR3: TGTGCCATCAGTGAGTCGAGGGGCAGGGGCCCTTATGGCTACACCTTC. Its protein product is CAISESRGRGPYGYTF.

The rearrangement uses TRBV6-6 and TRBJ2-7; TRBD1 matches at 7 bases. Per the germline V gene, CDR1 is MNHNY and CDR2 is SVGAGI (reference sequence). With V trimmed by 4 bases and J by 0 bases, 6 bases remained unmatched. The CDR3 contains 15 residues. The CDR3 nucleotides read TGTGCCAGCAGTTTCGGGGACAGAAGCTCCTACGAGCAGTACTTC. Encoded protein: CASSFGDRSSYEQYF.

The V and J genes are TRBV6-1 and TRBJ1-2; 8 bases are a match to TRBD1. The CDR3 totals 14 residues. Germline loops: CDR1 MNHNS, CDR2 SASEGT. V lost 3 bases and J lost 8; bases outside the gene matches: 8. This CDR3 is CASSDRDRSSGYTF. In nucleotides, the CDR3 is TGTGCCAGCAGTGACCGGGACAGGTCTTCCGGCTACACCTTC.

J is TRBJ2-7 and V is TRBV30; D is unresolved. This CDR3 comprises 11 residues. V was pared by 1 base and J by 4 bases, with 5 bases between. In germline, CDR1 is GTSNPN, CDR2 SVGIG (reference sequence). For the CDR3, the DNA is TGTGCCTGGAGTGGGGTTTACGAGCAGTACTTC. Translating it yields CAWSGVYEQYF.

The chain employs TRBV30 and TRBJ2-5, with TRBD1 identical over 9 bases. Germline V lookup: CDR1 GTSNPN, CDR2 SVGIG (reference sequence). With V trimmed by 1 base and J by 2 bases, 11 bases remained unmatched. The CDR3 loop spans 17 amino acids. The CDR3 DNA reads TGTGCCTGGAGTGCGAGAACAGGGGGCGCGGGGCAAGAGACCCAGTACTTC. This translates into CAWSARTGGAGQETQYF.

The chain links TRBV4-2 to TRBJ2-1; 11 nucleotides agree with TRBD2. The CDR3 has 20 residues. Germline-derived CDR1 and CDR2 are LGHNA and YNFKEQ. Losses at the gene ends were 2 bases for V and 0 bases for J; bases not matched to a gene: 12. The CDR3 here is CASSQSISGGASSSYNEQFF. The CDR3 DNA sequence: TGTGCCAGCAGCCAAAGTATTAGCGGGGGGGCCAGCAGCTCCTACAATGAGCAGTTCTTC.

The chain has TRBV7-6 and TRBJ1-1; 10 nucleotides agree with TRBD1. Germline V gene data show CDR1 as SGHVS and CDR2 as FNYEAQ. With V trimmed by 2 bases and J by 4 bases, 16 bases remained unmatched. The CDR3 has 19 amino acids. CDR3 sequence (DNA): TGTGCCAGCAGCTTAACAACTGTCCCGGGACAGGGGACCGGCACTGAAGCTTTCTTT. Encoded protein: CASSLTTVPGQGTGTEAFF.

The V and J genes are TRBV5-4 and TRBJ1-4; 9 bases align to TRBD1. The CDR3 totals 14 residues. V shed 2 bases, J shed 5 bases, and the junction held 1 base outside the gene matches. Germline lookup yields CDR1 SGHNT and CDR2 YYREEE (reference sequence). CDR3 sequence reads: CASSLQGANEKLFF. The CDR3 DNA reads TGTGCCAGCAGCTTACAGGGGGCGAATGAAAAACTGTTTTTT.

The chain recombines TRBV7-2 with TRBJ1-2; D unclear. CDR1 and CDR2 from the germline V gene are SGHTA and FQGNSA. CDR3 size: 16 residues. V was shortened by 0 bases and J by 0 bases, with 11 bases between the two germline ends. CDR3 amino acids: CASSLAGSLTNYGYTF. The CDR3 DNA is TGTGCCAGCAGCTTAGCGGGCAGTCTGACTAACTATGGCTACACCTTC.

This rearrangement joins TRBV28 to TRBJ2-5; 9 bases agree with TRBD1. This CDR3 is built from 12 residues. V gave up 10 bases and J gave up 9 bases; unmatched junction bases: 9. Germline values: CDR1 MDHEN, CDR2 SYDVKM. In nucleotides, the CDR3 is TGTGCCACTCTACAGGGGGCGAGGGCCCAGTACTTC. Its translation is CATLQGARAQYF.

The rearrangement uses TRBV27 and TRBJ2-3; TRBD2 agrees at 9 bases. The germline gives CDR1 MNHEY, CDR2 SMNVEV (reference sequence). Trimming cost V 5 bases and J 0 bases; bases outside gene matches: 12. This CDR3 is built from 18 residues. In nucleotides, the CDR3 is TGTGCCAGCAGTGCCCGAACTAGCGGGCCCAGAAGCACAGATACGCAGTATTTT. Its protein is CASSARTSGPRSTDTQYF.

This clone appeared a single time. CDR3 residues: CASRPGGPGGNQPQHF. The CDR3, as DNA: TGTGCCAGCAGGCCAGGGGGCCCGGGGGGCAATCAGCCCCAGCATTTT. The V and J genes are TRBV2 and TRBJ1-5, with TRBD1 identical over 8 bases. V dropped 6 bases and J dropped 2; count of bases not matched to a gene: 9. CDR1 SNHLY and CDR2 FYNNEI come from the germline V gene. The CDR3 length is 16 residues. Looking up the rest from reference TRBV2 and TRBJ1-5 gives the full variable domain: EPEVTQTPSHQVTQMGQEVILRCVPISNHLYFYWYRQILGQKVEFLVSFYNNEISEKSEIFDDQFSVERPDGSNFTLKIRSTKLEDSAMYFCASRPGGPGGNQPQHFGDGTRLSIL.

This chain joins TRBV6-5 and TRBJ2-1; unclear D gene. Per germline, CDR1 MNHEY and CDR2 SVGAGI. Trimming removed 3 bases from V and 0 bases from J, with 12 bases in between. The CDR3 loop spans 16 amino acids. The CDR3 region is CASSYTQHSSYNEQFF. CDR3 in DNA: TGTGCCAGCAGTTATACTCAACACAGCTCCTACAATGAGCAGTTCTTC.

This sequence joins TRBV7-2 and TRBJ1-4, with D tentatively TRBD1 (6 bases). V lost 6 bases, J lost 3 bases, and 20 bases lay in between. This CDR3 has 17 amino acids. CDR1 SGHTA and CDR2 FQGNSA come from the germline V gene. CDR3: CASRPGTGFKSNEKLFF. CDR3 in DNA: TGTGCCAGCAGGCCCGGTACAGGGTTCAAATCTAATGAAAAACTGTTTTTT.

The chain has TRBV7-8 and TRBJ2-3; 9 bases are a match to TRBD1. V dropped 7 bases and J dropped 0; count of bases not matched to a gene: 8. CDR1 is SGHVS and CDR2 is FQNEAQ in the germline V gene. CDR3 size: 16 residues. The CDR3 sequence is CASTQGTGFSTDTQYF. The CDR3 DNA is TGTGCCAGCACCCAGGGGACAGGGTTCAGCACAGATACGCAGTATTTT.

This chain connects TRBV7-9 to TRBJ1-3, with TRBD1 matching 7 bases. After removal of 1 base from V and 2 bases from J, the junction contained 2 bases not matched to a gene. The CDR3 is 15 amino acids. Per germline, CDR1 SEHNR and CDR2 FQNEAQ (reference sequence). The CDR3 coding sequence is TGTGCCAGCAGCTTAGGGGACAGAACTGGAAACACCATATATTTT. Translation gives CASSLGDRTGNTIYF.

Relative to its sample, this clone is medium-sized. V and J are TRBV7-2 and TRBJ2-7; 9 bases agree with TRBD2. Looked up from germline, CDR1 is SGHTA and CDR2 is FQGNSA. The CDR3 sequence is 15 residues long. V lost 2 bases to trimming and J lost 4 bases; unmatched junction nucleotides: 6. The CDR3 bases are TGTGCCAGCAGCTTATCACTAGCGGGTTCATACGAGCAGTACTTC. This encodes CASSLSLAGSYEQYF.

The chain recombines TRBV9 with TRBJ1-1; 8 bases agree with TRBD1. Germline CDR1 reads SGDLS; CDR2 reads YYNGEE. There are 16 residues in the CDR3. The trim removed 0 bases at V and 0 bases at J, leaving 4 bases unmatched. CDR3 amino acids: CASSVEGQVMNTEAFF. The CDR3 DNA sequence: TGTGCCAGCAGCGTAGAGGGACAGGTCATGAACACTGAAGCTTTCTTT.

This chain connects TRBV7-2 to TRBJ2-1, with D possibly being TRBD1 (6 bases). The germline V and J ends were trimmed by 2 bases and 1 base, with 6 bases remaining between them. Per germline, CDR1 SGHTA and CDR2 FQGNSA. The CDR3 sequence is 14 residues long. CDR3 protein: CASSLRGSYNEQFF. For the CDR3, the DNA is TGTGCCAGCAGCTTAAGGGGGTCCTACAATGAGCAGTTCTTC.

The chain uses TRBV14 and TRBJ2-3; no clear D. This CDR3 is 15 amino acids long. Germline V gene data show CDR1 as SGHDN and CDR2 as FVKESK. Trimming left V 1 base short and J 4 bases short, with 12 bases between. The CDR3 here is CASSQGTRRPDTQYF. The DNA of the CDR3 is TGTGCCAGCAGCCAAGGGACCCGCCGGCCAGATACGCAGTATTTT. The whole variable domain, remainder taken from reference TRBV14 and TRBJ2-3, is EAGVTQFPSHSVIEKGQTVTLRCDPISGHDNLYWYRRVMGKEIKFLLHFVKESKQDESGMPNNRFLAERTGGTYSTLKVQPAELEDSGVYFCASSQGTRRPDTQYFGPGTRLTVL.

This chain uses TRBV11-3 with TRBJ2-3; no clear D gene. Trimming took 0 bases from V and 3 from J, leaving 4 bases between them. The CDR3 is made up of 13 amino acids. Germline CDR1 and CDR2: SGHNT and YENEEA. CDR3 bases: TGTGCCAGCAGCTTAGATATGACAGATACGCAGTATTTT. Translated: CASSLDMTDTQYF.

V and J are TRBV6-1 and TRBJ2-4, with TRBD1 identical over 7 bases. CDR3 size: 14 residues. Unmatched junction bases numbered 4, after V lost 2 bases and J lost 6 bases. Germline V gene lookup returns CDR1 MNHNS and CDR2 SASEGT. CDR3: CASSESHRGNIQYF. The CDR3 DNA sequence: TGTGCCAGCAGTGAATCCCACAGGGGAAACATTCAGTACTTC.